Shown below are 14 T cell receptor beta chains from a single sample sequenced in a study of T cells of healthy individuals. Each CDR3 protein is one row after TCRdb ran MiXCR on the 5' RACE reads. The table lists around 90,000 distinct CDR3 sequences, 5% of them singletons. These receptors were collected from a female donor in good health.

Many counts were recorded for this clonotype. The chain uses TRBV5-1 and TRBJ1-1; TRBD1 agrees at 9 bases. This CDR3 has 14 amino acids. The germline V gene encodes CDR1 SGHRS and CDR2 YFSETQ. After removal of 2 bases from V and 4 bases from J, the junction contained 3 bases not matched to a gene. DNA of the CDR3: TGCGCCAGCAGCTTCGGGACAGGGTCCACTGAAGCTTTCTTT. Its translation is CASSFGTGSTEAFF. The full variable domain, rest sourced from reference TRBV5-1 and TRBJ1-1, is KAGVTQTPRYLIKTRGQQVTLSCSPISGHRSVSWYQQTPGQGLQFLFEYFSETQRNKGNFPGRFSGRQFSNSRSEMNVSTLELGDSALYLCASSFGTGSTEAFFGQGTRLTVV.

The chain links TRBV4-3 to TRBJ2-1, with 8 positions matching TRBD2. The CDR3 runs 17 residues. V lost 0 bases, J lost 9 bases, and 13 bases stayed unmatched. The germline gives CDR1 LGHNA, CDR2 YSLEER. CDR3 in DNA: TGCGCCAGCAGCCAAGAACCTGGGAGCGGGAGAGTAGGTGAGCAGTTCTTC. Its protein product is CASSQEPGSGRVGEQFF.

In this sample, this clonotype turned up many times. This rearrangement joins TRBV5-4 to TRBJ1-1; 8 bases agree with TRBD1. The CDR3 sequence is 12 residues long. Trimming removed 4 bases from V and 11 bases from J; junction bases left unmatched: 7. CDR1 and CDR2 from the germline V gene are SGHNT and YYREEE (reference sequence). The DNA for the CDR3 is TGTGCCAGCAGCCAGGACCGGGACAGGGCTTTCTTT. It encodes CASSQDRDRAFF.

V usage is TRBV7-8 and J usage is TRBJ2-3; TRBD2 agrees at 7 bases. Per the germline V gene, CDR1 is SGHVS and CDR2 is FQNEAQ. The V segment lost 1 base and the J segment 5 bases; nucleotides outside the gene matches: 3. CDR3 length: 14 residues. This CDR3 reads CASSLVPSGDTQYF. CDR3 nucleotides: TGTGCCAGCAGCTTAGTCCCTAGCGGAGATACGCAGTATTTT.

The rearrangement links TRBV5-6 to TRBJ2-1; no clear D. The germline V gene encodes CDR1 SGHDT and CDR2 YYEEEE. The CDR3 has 15 residues. Trimming removed 0 bases from V and 5 bases from J, with 12 bases in between. CDR3 protein: CASSLDPIIDNEQFF. CDR3 nucleotide sequence: TGTGCCAGCAGCTTGGACCCTATAATCGACAATGAGCAGTTCTTC.

The rearrangement links TRBV12-3 or TRBV12-4 to TRBJ2-1; 8 nucleotides align to TRBD2. Losses at the gene ends were 4 bases for V and 7 bases for J; bases not matched to a gene: 3. This CDR3 is 13 amino acids long. Written as DNA, the CDR3 is TGTGCCAGCAGTTATACGGGAGGGAATGAGCAGTTCTTC. This sequence encodes CASSYTGGNEQFF.

The chain recombines TRBV3-1 with TRBJ1-5; 7 bases are shared with TRBD1. The CDR3 is 14 amino acids. Trimming removed 4 bases from V and 10 bases from J; junction bases left unmatched: 10. The V gene's germline CDR1 is LGHDT and CDR2 YNNKEL (reference sequence). The CDR3 bases are TGTGCCAGCAGCCTTCGGACAGGATCTCGACCCCAGCATTTT. Translation: CASSLRTGSRPQHF.

This clonotype was seen many times. The chain has TRBV15 and TRBJ2-1; possibly TRBD2 for D (6 bases). Germline CDR1 LNHNV, CDR2 YYDKDF (reference sequence). Trimming pared 3 bases from V and 6 bases from J, leaving 18 bases between. This CDR3 comprises 16 residues. The CDR3 loop reads CATSREVGVGGNEQFF. The CDR3 nucleotides are TGTGCCACCAGCAGGGAGGTCGGAGTCGGGGGCAATGAGCAGTTCTTC.

The chain links TRBV2 to TRBJ1-6, with D unclear. The CDR3 is 14 residues long. Germline values: CDR1 SNHLY, CDR2 FYNNEI. The ends were cut back, 4 bases at V and 6 bases at J, with 10 bases in the middle. CDR3 in DNA: TGTGCCAGCAGTGTTGCCCAGAGTAATTCACCCCTCCACTTT. Its protein is CASSVAQSNSPLHF. Together with reference TRBV2 and TRBJ1-6, the CDR3 gives the full variable domain: EPEVTQTPSHQVTQMGQEVILRCVPISNHLYFYWYRQILGQKVEFLVSFYNNEISEKSEIFDDQFSVERPDGSNFTLKIRSTKLEDSAMYFCASSVAQSNSPLHFGNGTRLTVT.

This clonotype was found many times. The chain joins TRBV7-9 to TRBJ2-3; D call uncertain. V was shortened by 5 bases and J by 0 bases, with 15 bases between the two germline ends. The CDR3 totals 16 residues. Germline V gene lookup returns CDR1 SEHNR and CDR2 FQNEAQ (reference sequence). CDR3 protein: CASSRIQNGSTDTQYF. As DNA, the CDR3 is TGTGCCAGCAGCAGAATCCAAAATGGGAGCACAGATACGCAGTATTTT.

This clonotype appeared a few times. The V and J genes are TRBV6-2 or TRBV6-3 and TRBJ1-3; D is perhaps TRBD1 (5 bases). Germline loops: CDR1 MNHEY, CDR2 SVGEGT. CDR3 length: 17 residues. With 2 bases removed from V and 0 bases from J, the gap between germline ends came to 14 bases. The CDR3 DNA sequence: TGTGCCAGCAGTTACCGTCGCAGGGAACTCTCTGGAAACACCATATATTTT. Translated, it gives CASSYRRRELSGNTIYF.

In its sample, this clonotype was seen many times. This chain connects TRBV27 to TRBJ2-5; tentatively, D is TRBD1 (6 bases). The CDR3 spans 14 residues. Germline-derived CDR1 and CDR2 are MNHEY and SMNVEV (reference sequence). The V and J ends lost 6 bases and 1 base respectively, with 12 bases between them. CDR3 sequence: CASSPTGFQETQYF. The CDR3 DNA sequence: TGTGCCAGCAGCCCCACAGGGTTCCAAGAGACCCAGTACTTC.

This clonotype was seen ten or more times. The rearrangement links TRBV29-1 to TRBJ2-1, with D hard to call. Germline-derived CDR1 and CDR2 are SQVTM and ANQGSEA. The CDR3 covers 13 residues. The germline V and J ends were trimmed by 4 bases and 0 bases, with 7 bases remaining between them. Here the CDR3 reads CSVVPSSYNEQFF. The CDR3 bases are TGCAGCGTTGTCCCGAGCTCCTACAATGAGCAGTTCTTC.

This clonotype was picked up many times. This sequence joins TRBV7-8 and TRBJ2-3; 8 bases agree with TRBD2. The V gene end was trimmed by 2 bases and the J gene end by 5 bases; junction bases not matched to a gene: 6. Per germline, CDR1 SGHVS and CDR2 FQNEAQ. The length of the CDR3 is 15 residues. CDR3 sequence: CASSLFGLAGDTQYF. The CDR3 DNA follows: TGTGCCAGCAGCTTATTCGGACTAGCTGGAGATACGCAGTATTTT.